This TCR beta chain was retrieved from a study of T-cell reconstitution after alpha-beta-depleted transplantation in children. Study observations and caveats: After transplant, high TCRbeta diversity at day 60 in some patients arose from surviving recipient T cells and thymic progenitors. Hyperexpanded clones declined; after one year, newly produced T cells mostly supplied diversity.

For TCRbeta, the library was prepared with unique molecular identifiers. TCRdb reprocessed the PCR reads with MiXCR, giving one entry per CDR3 protein. This table holds approximately 520,000 distinct CDR3 sequences, around 10% found once. This clonotype came up a few times. Its antigen is unidentified. Germline CDR1 GTSNPN, CDR2 SVGIG (reference sequence). Germline trimming cut 0 bases from V and 8 bases from J; bases unmatched to any gene: 14. The CDR3 is 16 residues long. The rearrangement links TRBV30 to TRBJ1-1; 8 bases map to TRBD1. The sequence came from a female patient aged 2-10 years who had a stem cell transplant for aplastic anemia, so the T cells may come from the graft donor. The sequencing used PBMCs, mostly from graft donor cells, collected 180 days after TCRalphabeta/CD19-depleted stem cell transplant. For the CDR3, the DNA is TGTGCCTGGAGTGTACTCCCGAGGACAGGGCAGCTGGAAGCTTTCTTT. It encodes CAWSVLPRTGQLEAFF.